Listed below are T cell receptor beta chains from one sample, sequenced in a study of beta chain features in type 1 diabetes. The assay was immunoSEQ multiplex PCR, and TCRdb's table has in-frame clones only and misses some. The sample consists of almost 250,000 clones, roughly an eighth of them appearing once. Sequencing was carried out using naive CD4+ T cells from blood. The receptors here all came from a woman aged 40 to 50 in good health. Both conserved end residues are part of each CDR3. The D gene is left open where the match is weak. Clone size is given for some rows only: seen once, a few or many times, or a class if the clone is expanded.

j_gene,v_gene,abundance,d_gene,CDR3nt,CDR3aa
TRBJ2-7,TRBV11-2,NA,NA,TGTGCCAGCCCCGGACGCAGGGCGGTCTTCTACGAGCAGTACTTC,CASPGRRAVFYEQYF
TRBJ1-4,TRBV7-9,few,TRBD1,TGTGCCAGCAGCTTAAGACAGGGAGGTAATGAAAAACTGTTTTTT,CASSLRQGGNEKLFF
TRBJ1-2,TRBV11-2,NA,TRBD1,TGTGCCAGCAGCTTAGAAACAGGGGACTATGGCTACACCTTC,CASSLETGDYGYTF
TRBJ1-1,TRBV9,few,TRBD1,TGTGCCAGCAGCCCACGGACAGGTCTTGTTTTCTTT,CASSPRTGLVFF
TRBJ2-1,TRBV7-2,few,NA,TGTGCCAGCAGCTTTACAGGCGGTGAGCAGTTCTTC,CASSFTGGEQFF
TRBJ1-1,TRBV5-1,NA,NA,TGCGCCAGCAGCTCACAGGGAGACACTGAAGCTTTCTTT,CASSSQGDTEAFF
TRBJ2-5,TRBV9,few,NA,TGTGCCAGCAGCGTAGACTCTGACCAGGTGTACTTC,CASSVDSDQVYF
TRBJ2-5,TRBV7-8,few,TRBD1,TGTGCCAGCAGCACCAGACCCCGGGACAGGGGATTTATAGAGACCCAGTACTTC,CASSTRPRDRGFIETQYF
TRBJ1-2,TRBV6-5,NA,NA,TGTGCCAGCAGTGAAGACAGCTACTATGGCTACACCTTC,CASSEDSYYGYTF
TRBJ2-4,TRBV11-2,NA,NA,TGTGCCAGCAGCTTAGTGGGGAGCAACATTCAGTACTTC,CASSLVGSNIQYF
TRBJ1-1,TRBV13,many,NA,TGTGCCAGCAGCGGCAGTTGGAGGAACACTGAAGCTTTCTTT,CASSGSWRNTEAFF
TRBJ2-3,TRBV5-5,few,NA,TGTGCCAGCAGCTTGGAAGGCGGGCTCGGCACAGATACGCAGTATTTT,CASSLEGGLGTDTQYF
TRBJ1-4,TRBV9,NA,NA,TGTGCCAGCAGCGTATTGGGCAGCCCTAAGGAAAAACTGTTTTTT,CASSVLGSPKEKLFF
TRBJ2-7,TRBV5-8,NA,NA,TGTGCCGTCTCTACGTTCCAGGGGACCTACGAGCAGTACTTC,CAVSTFQGTYEQYF
TRBJ1-2,TRBV25-1,NA,NA,TGTGCCAGCAGTGATTTAAGGCAGGGAGGTGGCTACACCTTC,CASSDLRQGGGYTF
TRBJ1-2,TRBV19,few,TRBD1,TGTGCCAGTACCCACGGGGACAGGGACGCTGGCTACACCTTC,CASTHGDRDAGYTF
TRBJ2-2,TRBV19,NA,TRBD2,TGTGCCAGTAGTACAAGGACTAGCGGGGGGTACGCCAACACCGGGGAGCTGTTTTTT,CASSTRTSGGYANTGELFF
TRBJ2-1,TRBV5-5,few,NA,TGTGCCAGCCACTCGCTCCGGGGCCAGGGGTACAATGAGCAGTTCTTC,CASHSLRGQGYNEQFF
TRBJ2-3,TRBV27,few,TRBD1,TGTGCCAGCAGTTGGACAGGGACCCGCACAGATACGCAGTATTTT,CASSWTGTRTDTQYF
TRBJ2-7,TRBV5-1,NA,NA,TGCGCCAGCAGCTACTTAACATCGGGAACCTACGAGCAGTACTTC,CASSYLTSGTYEQYF
TRBJ1-2,TRBV2,NA,NA,TGTGCCAGCAGTGACGATAGTTATGGCTACACCTTC,CASSDDSYGYTF
TRBJ2-2,TRBV5-1,few,TRBD1,TGCGCCAGCAGCTTACAGGGACAGGGGAACACCGGGGAGCTGTTTTTT,CASSLQGQGNTGELFF
TRBJ2-1,TRBV9,few,NA,TGTGCCAGCACTGGGCGGGACCTCAATGAGCAGTTCTTC,CASTGRDLNEQFF
TRBJ2-1,TRBV7-7,NA,TRBD2,TGTGCTAGCAGCCAGTCGGCGGGGGGCCTCTACAATGAGCAGTTCTTC,CASSQSAGGLYNEQFF
TRBJ1-3,TRBV5-1,few,NA,TGCGCCAGCAGCCGGACAGCTGGAAACACCATATATTTT,CASSRTAGNTIYF
TRBJ1-6,TRBV6-5,NA,TRBD1,TGTGCCGTCCGGGACAGGGATAATTCACCCCTCCACTTT,CAVRDRDNSPLHF
TRBJ2-7,TRBV7-2,few,TRBD1,TGTGCCAGCAGCTCACAGGGGGGCTACGAGCAGTACTTC,CASSSQGGYEQYF
TRBJ2-5,TRBV14,NA,NA,TGTGCCAGCAGCCAACAGGGTCAAGAGACCCAGTACTTC,CASSQQGQETQYF
TRBJ2-3,TRBV27,few,TRBD2,TGTGCCAGCAGTTTAGGCGGGGGGAGGACAGATACGCAGTATTTT,CASSLGGGRTDTQYF
TRBJ1-2,TRBV2,few,TRBD1,TGTGCCAGCAGTCCAGGGGGAAAACTATCCGGCTACACCTTC,CASSPGGKLSGYTF
TRBJ2-2,TRBV18,few,NA,TGTGCCAGCTCACCACAGTGGCAGGGTTCCACCGGGGAGCTGTTTTTT,CASSPQWQGSTGELFF
TRBJ2-5,TRBV6-5,NA,TRBD1,TGTGCCAGCAGTAGGGACAGGGAAGAGACCCAGTACTTC,CASSRDREETQYF
TRBJ1-1,TRBV7-2,NA,NA,TGTGCCAGCAGCTCACATATGTCGATGGGGGGTTCATATGCTTTCTTT,CASSSHMSMGGSYAFF
TRBJ1-1,TRBV2,NA,NA,TGTGCCAGCGAGATCATAGGGGTCATGAACACTGAAGCTTTCTTT,CASEIIGVMNTEAFF
TRBJ1-2,TRBV5-1,NA,NA,TGCGCCAGCAGTTCCACCATCGGGTATGGCTACACCTTC,CASSSTIGYGYTF
TRBJ2-7,TRBV29-1,NA,TRBD2,TGCAGCGCGAAAGCCGGGACTAGCGGTACCTACGAGCAGTACTTC,CSAKAGTSGTYEQYF
TRBJ2-1,TRBV5-4,few,TRBD1,TGTGCCAGCAGCTTCGGGACAGGGAGGAGCGGTGAGCAGTTCTTC,CASSFGTGRSGEQFF
TRBJ2-7,TRBV5-1,few,NA,TGCGCCAGCAGCTTCACAGGCACTCTCGAGCAGTACTTC,CASSFTGTLEQYF
TRBJ2-4,TRBV11-2,few,TRBD1,TGTGCCAGCAGCCCCCGTCCGACAGGGTCAAACATTCAGTACTTC,CASSPRPTGSNIQYF
TRBJ1-2,TRBV19,NA,NA,TGTGCCAGTACCGGACAGCCCGTCTATGGCTACACCTTC,CASTGQPVYGYTF